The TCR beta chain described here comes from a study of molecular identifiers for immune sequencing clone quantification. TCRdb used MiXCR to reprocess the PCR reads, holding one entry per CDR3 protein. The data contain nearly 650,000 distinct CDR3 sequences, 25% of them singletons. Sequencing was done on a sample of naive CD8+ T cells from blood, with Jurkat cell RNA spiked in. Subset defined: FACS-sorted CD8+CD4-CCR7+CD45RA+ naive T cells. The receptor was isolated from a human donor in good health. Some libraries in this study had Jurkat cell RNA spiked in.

This CDR3 reads CASSMLRTEIYEQYF. CDR3 sequence (DNA): TGTGCCAGTAGTATGCTTCGGACAGAAATCTACGAGCAGTACTTC. The chain couples TRBV19 to TRBJ2-7, with a possible D match to TRBD1 (6 bases). Germline assignment: CDR1 LNHDA and CDR2 SQIVND (reference sequence). CDR3 size: 15 residues. V was shortened by 3 bases and J by 3 bases, with 15 bases between the two germline ends.